The 27 T cell receptor beta chains below come from one sample, sequenced in a study of T cells in women clearing cervical HPV infection. Produced via immunoSEQ multiplex PCR; TCRdb's table is partial and in-frame only. The sample table includes tens of thousands of clones. The specimen was blood buffy coat. Every receptor here comes from a woman between 18 and 70 years old with a cervical HPV16 infection that either progressed to CIN3+ or cleared (not recorded which).

This CDR3 reads CASSQGRASGRALGSKNIQYF. CDR3 bases read: TGTGCCAGCAGCCAAGGGCGAGCCAGCGGGAGGGCCTTGGGGTCCAAAAACATT. The genes are TRBV4-2 and TRBJ2-4; 10 bases agree with TRBD2. The read ends 3 residues before the CDR3 terminus; that terminus is restored from the germline J gene. Trimming removed 1 base from V and 2 bases from J; junction bases left unmatched: 17. The CDR3 consists of 21 residues. Germline V CDR1 and CDR2: LGHNA, YNFKEQ.

Notes on this clone: The read stops 3 residues short of the end of the CDR3; the missing end is completed from the germline J gene. This sequence joins TRBV6-2 or TRBV6-3 and TRBJ2-5; no reliable D call. The V end lost 5 bases, the J end lost 1 base, and 8 bases lay between the germline ends. The CDR3 spans 13 residues. Germline values: CDR1 MNHEY, CDR2 SVGEGT. The CDR3 spells CASSPEVQETQYF. CDR3 DNA (partial): TGTGCCAGCAGTCCCGAGGTCCAAGAGACC.

Of note for this clone: The read terminates 3 residues before the CDR3 end, so the remaining end is supplied by the germline J gene. This sequence joins TRBV20-1 and TRBJ2-1; 11 positions match TRBD2. This CDR3 is built from 15 residues. Germline CDR1 is DFQATT and CDR2 is SNEGSKA (reference sequence). Unmatched junction bases numbered 5, after V lost 5 bases and J lost 2 bases. The CDR3 sequence: CSAQLAGVTYNEQFF. The covered CDR3 bases are TGCAGTGCTCAACTAGCGGGAGTTACCTACAATGAG.

Concerning this clone itself: With the read ending 3 residues before the CDR3 end, the germline J gene is used to fill in that end. V is TRBV7-3 and J is TRBJ2-3; 8 bases match TRBD2. The germline V gene encodes CDR1 SGHTA and CDR2 FQGTGA. The length of the CDR3 is 16 residues. The V gene end was trimmed by 4 bases and the J gene end by 2 bases; junction bases not matched to a gene: 8. The covered CDR3 bases are TGTGCCAGCAGCTCAGGTAGACTAGCGCCCACAGATACG. This encodes CASSSGRLAPTDT. The CDR3 in its entirety is CASSSGRLAPTDTQYF.

About this clone itself: The read stops 3 residues short of the end of the CDR3; the missing end is completed from the germline J gene. J is TRBJ2-3 and V is TRBV2; D ambiguous. Germline V gene sequence: CDR1 SNHLY, CDR2 FYNNEI. The CDR3 contains 13 residues. The CDR3 spells CASETHLSQPQYF. The part of the CDR3 DNA that was read is TGTGCCAGCGAGACTCATTTGAGTCAGCCG. The entire variable domain, with the rest obtained from reference TRBV2 and TRBJ2-3, is as follows: EPEVTQTPSHQVTQMGQEVILRCVPISNHLYFYWYRQILGQKVEFLVSFYNNEISEKSEIFDDQFSVERPDGSNFTLKIRSTKLEDSAMYFCASETHLSQPQYFGPGTRLTVL.

As for this clone: The read stops 3 residues short of the end of the CDR3; the missing end is completed from the germline J gene. The V gene is TRBV7-9, the J gene TRBJ1-1; TRBD1 matches at 7 bases. Trimming removed 10 bases from V and 4 bases from J; junction bases left unmatched: 6. This CDR3 is 12 amino acids long. Germline CDR1 reads SEHNR; CDR2 reads FQNEAQ (reference sequence). This CDR3 reads CAISRQGTEAFF. Incomplete CDR3 DNA: TGTGCCATCTCAAGACAGGGCACTGAA.

Notes on this clone: The CDR3 end falls 3 residues outside the read, so it is completed with the germline J gene. The V call is TRBV7-9, the J call TRBJ1-5, with D unclear. This CDR3 is 13 amino acids long. Germline V gene lookup returns CDR1 SEHNR and CDR2 FQNEAQ (reference sequence). V gave up 5 bases and J gave up 2 bases, with 7 bases separating them. The CDR3: CASSRVGNQPQHF. CDR3 DNA (partial): TGTGCCAGCAGCAGGGTTGGCAATCAGCCC.

As to this clone: Coverage ceases 3 residues before the CDR3 finishes, and the germline J gene fills in the end. V and J are TRBV7-3 and TRBJ2-5, with D possibly TRBD1 on 5 matching bases. V shed 5 bases and J shed 3 bases, with 13 bases lying between them. The CDR3 extends over 14 amino acids. CDR1 and CDR2 from the germline V gene are SGHTA and FQGTGA. CDR3 DNA, as far as it was read: TGTGCCAGCAGCCCCTCAGGGTCCAAAGAGACC. It specifies CASSPSGSKET. The whole CDR3 region reads CASSPSGSKETQYF.

Concerning this clone: The read is 3 residues too short to cover the CDR3 end, so that end is filled in from the germline J gene. The V call is TRBV7-9, the J call TRBJ2-7; possible D gene TRBD1, 6 bases. The length of the CDR3 is 14 residues. Deletions cut 5 bases from V and 5 bases from J, with 16 bases between. Germline V gene data show CDR1 as SEHNR and CDR2 as FQNEAQ (reference sequence). The CDR3 loop is CASSHRARGHEQYF. CDR3 DNA, as far as it was read: TGTGCCAGCAGCCATAGGGCCAGGGGCCACGAG.

Turning to this clone: The missing CDR3 end, 3 residues past where the read stops, is filled in from the germline J gene. The rearrangement uses TRBV7-3 and TRBJ2-3, with TRBD2 matching over 10 bases. CDR3 length equals 16 residues. Trimming cost V 5 bases and J 7 bases; bases outside gene matches: 12. Germline V gene data show CDR1 as SGHTA and CDR2 as FQGTGA. CDR3 residues: CASSHRASGSRNTQYF. The CDR3 bases that were read are TGTGCCAGCAGCCACCGGGCTAGCGGGAGTAGGAATACG.

Note on this clone: Sequencing ends 3 residues short of the CDR3 end; the germline J gene provides the rest. This chain uses TRBV18 with TRBJ1-4, with 10 bases aligning to TRBD1. The J segment lost 8 bases and the V segment lost 5 bases, leaving 8 bases of the junction unmatched. Germline values: CDR1 KGHSH, CDR2 LQKENI. The CDR3 is 15 amino acids. CDR3 DNA (partial): TGTGCCAGCTCAGCAGACAGGGGGCTTCGGGAAAAA. Its translation is CASSADRGLREK. The CDR3 reads in full as CASSADRGLREKLFF. The whole variable domain, remainder taken from reference TRBV18 and TRBJ1-4, is NAGVMQNPRHLVRRRGQEARLRCSPMKGHSHVYWYRQLPEEGLKFMVYLQKENIIDESGMPKERFSAEFPKEGPSILRIQQVVRGDSAAYFCASSADRGLREKLFFGSGTQLSVL.

Comment on this clone: The CDR3 end falls 3 residues outside the read, so it is completed with the germline J gene. This rearrangement joins TRBV30 to TRBJ2-2; the D is unclear. The V and J ends lost 1 base and 5 bases respectively, with 8 bases between them. The germline CDR1 and CDR2 sequences are GTSNPN and SVGIG (reference sequence). The length of the CDR3 is 13 residues. The sequenced CDR3 bases are TGTGCCTGGAGTGCTCTAGAGACCGGGGAG. This gives the protein CAWSALETGE. The whole CDR3 is CAWSALETGELFF.

With respect to this clone: The read halts 3 residues ahead of the CDR3 end, with the missing end drawn from the germline J gene. The V and J genes are TRBV12-3 or TRBV12-4 and TRBJ2-1; TRBD1 matches at 8 bases. This CDR3 is 14 amino acids long. V dropped 4 bases and J dropped 4; count of bases not matched to a gene: 3. CDR3 residues: CASSWTGKYNEQFF. The CDR3 DNA, read in part, is TGTGCCAGCAGTTGGACAGGGAAATACAATGAG.

Points on this clone: The sequenced fragment ends 3 residues before the CDR3 boundary, so the rest is inferred from the germline J gene. J is TRBJ1-1 and V is TRBV19; 10 bases are shared with TRBD1. The CDR3 is made up of 16 amino acids. J lost 5 bases, V lost 3 bases, and 9 bases had no gene match. CDR1 is LNHDA, CDR2 SQIVND, per germline (reference sequence). CDR3 protein: CASSILEGQGKTEAFF. CDR3 bases read: TGTGCCAGTAGTATCTTAGAGGGACAGGGGAAAACTGAA.

Of note for this clone: The read is 3 residues too short to cover the CDR3 end, so that end is filled in from the germline J gene. The rearrangement links TRBV19 to TRBJ1-1; a weak D match, TRBD1 (6 bases). Germline V gives CDR1 LNHDA, CDR2 SQIVND (reference sequence). There are 13 residues in the CDR3. V was cut by 5 bases and J by 1 base, with 8 bases left in between. CDR3 DNA, as far as it was read: TGTGCCAGTAGTCACAGGGAGAACACTGAA. It is translated as CASSHRENTE. The full CDR3 sequence reads CASSHRENTEAFF.

On this clone itself: The CDR3 end falls 3 residues outside the read, so it is completed with the germline J gene. The rearrangement joins TRBV19 to TRBJ2-1, with TRBD2 matching 12 bases. Germline V CDR1 and CDR2: LNHDA, SQIVND (reference sequence). V lost 6 bases and J lost 8; bases outside the gene matches: 5. This CDR3 is 14 amino acids long. The CDR3 spells CASRLAGGGDEQFF. The part of the CDR3 DNA that was read is TGTGCCAGTAGACTAGCGGGAGGCGGGGATGAG.

Note on this clone: The read ends 3 residues before the CDR3 terminus; that terminus is restored from the germline J gene. The chain couples TRBV19 to TRBJ1-4; the match to TRBD1 covers 9 bases. The CDR3 is made up of 15 amino acids. Germline V gene data show CDR1 as LNHDA and CDR2 as SQIVND (reference sequence). The CDR3 DNA, read in part, is TGTGCCAGTAGTGTCCGGGACAGGGTCACCTCACCA. This codes for CASSVRDRVTSP. The complete CDR3 reads CASSVRDRVTSPLFF.

In the case of this clone: From the germline J gene comes the end of the CDR3, since the read stops 3 residues before it. V is TRBV11-2 and J is TRBJ2-1, with D possibly matching TRBD2 (5 bases). V was pared by 0 bases and J by 6 bases, with 6 bases between. The CDR3 length is 13 residues. CDR1 and CDR2 (germline): SGHAT, FQNNGV. CDR3 protein: CASSLERVNEQFF. The CDR3 DNA, read in part, is TGTGCCAGCAGCTTAGAGAGGGTCAATGAG.

About this clone itself: The sequenced fragment ends 3 residues before the CDR3 boundary, so the rest is inferred from the germline J gene. The chain recombines TRBV11-2 with TRBJ1-2; possibly TRBD1 for D (6 bases). The ends were cut back, 0 bases at V and 3 bases at J, with 8 bases in the middle. Germline CDR1 reads SGHAT; CDR2 reads FQNNGV. This CDR3 is 14 amino acids long. The CDR3 loop reads CASSLERTDYGYTF. The part of the CDR3 DNA that was read is TGTGCCAGCAGCTTAGAACGGACAGACTATGGC.

Notes on this clone: The read halts 3 residues ahead of the CDR3 end, with the missing end drawn from the germline J gene. The chain carries TRBV5-5 and TRBJ1-6, with D possibly matching TRBD1 (5 bases). This CDR3 is built from 14 residues. Between the trimmed V and J ends, which lost 0 bases and 6 bases, there was a span of 7 bases. Germline assignment: CDR1 SGHKS and CDR2 YYEKEE (reference sequence). The CDR3 loop reads CASSLGGANSPLHF. The covered CDR3 bases are TGTGCCAGCAGCTTGGGGGGCGCTAATTCACCC.

About this clone: The read is 3 residues too short to cover the CDR3 end, so that end is filled in from the germline J gene. The gene calls are TRBV19 and TRBJ2-7; TRBD2 might be the D (6 bases). The CDR3 sequence is 15 residues long. The V end lost 3 bases, the J end lost 4 bases, and 16 bases lay between the germline ends. CDR1 and CDR2 from the germline V gene are LNHDA and SQIVND (reference sequence). The CDR3 sequence is CASSISGERSYEQYF. The part of the CDR3 DNA that was read is TGTGCCAGTAGTATCTCGGGGGAGCGGAGTTACGAG.

To note about this clone: The read ends 3 residues shy of where the CDR3 ends; the end is completed using the germline J gene. The genes are TRBV19 and TRBJ1-5, with a possible D match to TRBD1 (5 bases). Trimming removed 10 bases at V and 4 bases at J, with 17 bases between. Germline-derived CDR1 and CDR2 are LNHDA and SQIVND (reference sequence). This CDR3 has 14 amino acids. The DNA read from the CDR3 is TGTGCCACTACGGGGTGGGGGGGGAATCAGCCC. Translating it yields CATTGWGGNQP. The full CDR3 is CATTGWGGNQPQHF.

For this clone: The read ends 3 residues early relative to the CDR3; the germline J gene fills the gap. The rearrangement uses TRBV20-1 and TRBJ2-3; the D gene is possibly TRBD1 (6 bases). Germline CDR1 is DFQATT and CDR2 is SNEGSKA (reference sequence). This CDR3 is built from 12 residues. Here the CDR3 reads CSARDMQETQYF. The sequenced part of the CDR3 DNA is TGCAGTGCCCGGGACATGCAAGAGACG.

To note about this clone: The read ends 3 residues shy of where the CDR3 ends; the end is completed using the germline J gene. The J gene is TRBJ1-5, the V gene TRBV19, with TRBD1 identical over 8 bases. CDR1 is LNHDA and CDR2 is SQIVND in the germline V gene (reference sequence). The trim removed 8 bases at V and 2 bases at J, leaving 8 bases unmatched. The CDR3 covers 15 residues. CDR3 DNA, as far as it was read: TGTGCCAGTTCAGGGGGCACGTCGGGCAATCAGCCC. Residues: CASSGGTSGNQP. The entire CDR3 reads CASSGGTSGNQPQHF.

For this clone: The read ends 3 residues shy of where the CDR3 ends; the end is completed using the germline J gene. This rearrangement joins TRBV2 to TRBJ2-5; a possible D gene is TRBD1 (5 bases). The V gene's germline CDR1 is SNHLY and CDR2 FYNNEI. V dropped 7 bases and J dropped 0 bases, with 9 bases sitting between them. The CDR3 extends over 13 amino acids. The CDR3 loop reads CASKRQNQETQYF. Incomplete CDR3 DNA: TGTGCCAGCAAGAGACAGAACCAAGAGACC. Full variable domain (outside the CDR3, taken from reference TRBV2 and TRBJ2-5): EPEVTQTPSHQVTQMGQEVILRCVPISNHLYFYWYRQILGQKVEFLVSFYNNEISEKSEIFDDQFSVERPDGSNFTLKIRSTKLEDSAMYFCASKRQNQETQYFGPGTRLLVL.

Concerning this clone itself: The sequence runs out 3 residues before the end of the CDR3; the remainder is reconstructed from the germline J gene. The chain couples TRBV6-2 or TRBV6-3 to TRBJ2-2, with 7 bases matching TRBD2. The CDR3 totals 15 residues. V trimming: 2 bases; J trimming: 2 bases; junction bases outside the gene matches: 2. Per germline, CDR1 MNHEY and CDR2 SVGEGT. The CDR3 reads CASSYGGGNTGELFF. CDR3 bases read: TGTGCCAGCAGTTACGGGGGGGGAAACACCGGGGAG.

Concerning this clone: The read gets to within 3 residues of the CDR3 end, and the germline J gene fills in the rest. The genes are TRBV18 and TRBJ1-2; D is undetermined. The CDR3 totals 16 residues. Germline-derived CDR1 and CDR2 are KGHSH and LQKENI. The CDR3 bases that were read are TGTGCCAGCTCACAGCGGGAGGGAAACTTGGTCCACGAC. It translates to CASSQREGNLVHD. The entire CDR3 sequence reads CASSQREGNLVHDYTF.